The 2 T cell receptor beta chains listed next were all sequenced from one sample in a study of T cells in Graves' hyperthyroidism and ophthalmopathy. Template material for amplifying TCR beta CDR3 regions consisted of RNA transcripts. HTBI primers drove first-round RT-PCR of the TCR CDR3. TCRdb called the multiplex PCR reads again in MiXCR, with one record for every CDR3 protein. The data show 600,000 or so distinct CDR3 sequences, more than 12% seen once. The sample consisted of blood. These receptors originate from a woman in her forties or fifties with Graves' ophthalmopathy.

This clonotype was detected a few times. The chain combines TRBV12-3 or TRBV12-4 with TRBJ2-1; 14 bases fit TRBD2. J gave up 6 bases and V 3 bases, and 7 bases lay outside the gene matches. The CDR3 contains 17 residues. CDR3 DNA sequence: TGTGCCAGCAGTTTCGGGTTTGGGACTAGCGGGAGCAATGAGCAGTTCTTC. Protein product: CASSFGFGTSGSNEQFF.

The chain has TRBV20-1 and TRBJ2-3, with D hard to call. This CDR3 is 12 amino acids long. Between the trimmed V and J ends, which lost 4 bases and 5 bases, there was a span of 10 bases. Germline lookup yields CDR1 DFQATT and CDR2 SNEGSKA (reference sequence). The CDR3 loop is CSATVGLDTQYF. The CDR3 DNA follows: TGCAGTGCTACGGTGGGGTTAGATACGCAGTATTTT.